This entry is about one TCR beta chain. This entry comes from a study of identical twins. TCRdb re-analysed the 5' RACE reads in MiXCR, keeping a single row per CDR3 protein. The repertoire holds under 1 million distinct CDR3 sequences, with roughly an eighth as singletons. CDR3 length equals 14 residues. The germline V gene encodes CDR1 SQVTM and CDR2 ANQGSEA. The V and J ends lost 3 bases and 0 bases respectively, with 11 bases between them. The sample was also reused in another study, on yellow fever vaccine responses in identical twins.

The TCR originated in a woman in her late teens or twenties in good health. The chain joins TRBV29-1 to TRBJ1-1, with D tentatively TRBD1 (5 bases). The sample consisted of PBMCs. For the CDR3, the DNA is TGCAGCGTTGACCCGGGACGGGTGAACACTGAAGCTTTCTTT. Its protein is CSVDPGRVNTEAFF.